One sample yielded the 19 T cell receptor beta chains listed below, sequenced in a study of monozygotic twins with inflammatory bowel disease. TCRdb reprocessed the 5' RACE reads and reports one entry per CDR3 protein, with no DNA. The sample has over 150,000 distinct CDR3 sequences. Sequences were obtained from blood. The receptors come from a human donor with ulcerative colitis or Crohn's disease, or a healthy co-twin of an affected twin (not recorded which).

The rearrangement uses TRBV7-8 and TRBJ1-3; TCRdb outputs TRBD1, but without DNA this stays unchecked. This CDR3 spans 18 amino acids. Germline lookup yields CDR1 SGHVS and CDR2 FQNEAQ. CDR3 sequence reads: CASSILTPGRHSGNTIYF.

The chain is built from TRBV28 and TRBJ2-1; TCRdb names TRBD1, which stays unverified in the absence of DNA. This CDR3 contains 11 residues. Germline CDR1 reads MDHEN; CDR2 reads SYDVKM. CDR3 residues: CASSFQTGWFF.

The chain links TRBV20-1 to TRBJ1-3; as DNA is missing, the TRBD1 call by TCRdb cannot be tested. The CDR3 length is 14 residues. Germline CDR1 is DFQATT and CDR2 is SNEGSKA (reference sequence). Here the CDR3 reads CSAPLGGIGNTIYF.

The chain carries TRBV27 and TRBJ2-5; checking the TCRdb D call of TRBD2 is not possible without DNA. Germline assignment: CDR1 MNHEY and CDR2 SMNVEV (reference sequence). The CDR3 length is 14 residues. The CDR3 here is CASSSLAGQETQYF.

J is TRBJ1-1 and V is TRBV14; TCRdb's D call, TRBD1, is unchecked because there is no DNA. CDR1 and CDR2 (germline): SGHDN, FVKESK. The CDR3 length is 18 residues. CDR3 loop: CASSQRAGGRGWNTEAFF.

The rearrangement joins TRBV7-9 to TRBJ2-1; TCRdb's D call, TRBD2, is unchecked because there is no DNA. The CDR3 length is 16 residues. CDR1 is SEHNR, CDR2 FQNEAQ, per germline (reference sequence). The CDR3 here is CASSFGIAGDGNEQFF.

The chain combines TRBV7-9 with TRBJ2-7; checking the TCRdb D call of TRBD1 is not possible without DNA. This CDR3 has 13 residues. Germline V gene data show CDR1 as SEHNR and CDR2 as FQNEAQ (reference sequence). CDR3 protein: CASSQEQGYEQYF.

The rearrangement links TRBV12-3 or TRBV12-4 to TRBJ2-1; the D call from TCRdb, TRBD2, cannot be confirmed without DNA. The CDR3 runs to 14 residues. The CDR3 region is CASSPLAGYNEQFF.

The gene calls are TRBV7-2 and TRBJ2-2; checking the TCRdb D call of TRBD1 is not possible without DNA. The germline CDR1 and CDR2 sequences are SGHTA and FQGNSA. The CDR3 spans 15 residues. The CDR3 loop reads CASSLDRRNTGELFF.

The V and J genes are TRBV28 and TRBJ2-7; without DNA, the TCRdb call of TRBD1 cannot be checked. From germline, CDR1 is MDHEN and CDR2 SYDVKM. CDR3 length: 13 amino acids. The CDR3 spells CASGPRGPYEQYF.

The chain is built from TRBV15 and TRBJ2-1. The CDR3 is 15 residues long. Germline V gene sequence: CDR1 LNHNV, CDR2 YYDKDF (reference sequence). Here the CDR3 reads CATSIRLGSYNEQFF.

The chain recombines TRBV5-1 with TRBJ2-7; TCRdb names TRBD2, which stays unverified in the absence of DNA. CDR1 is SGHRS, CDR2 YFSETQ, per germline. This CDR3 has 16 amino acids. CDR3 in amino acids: CATSLTLAGGSYEQYF.

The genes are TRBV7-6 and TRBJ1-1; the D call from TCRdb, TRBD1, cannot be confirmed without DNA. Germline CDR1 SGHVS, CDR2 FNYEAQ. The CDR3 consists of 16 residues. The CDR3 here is CASSSGTGPVNTEAFF.

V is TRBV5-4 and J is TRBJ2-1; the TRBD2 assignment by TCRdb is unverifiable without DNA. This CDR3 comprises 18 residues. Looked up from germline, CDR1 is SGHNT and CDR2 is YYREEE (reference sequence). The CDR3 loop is CASSPGTSGRYRYNEQFF. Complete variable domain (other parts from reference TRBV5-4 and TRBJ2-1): ETGVTQSPTHLIKTRGQQVTLRCSSQSGHNTVSWYQQALGQGPQFIFQYYREEENGRGNFPPRFSGLQFPNYSSELNVNALELDDSALYLCASSPGTSGRYRYNEQFFGPGTRLTVL.

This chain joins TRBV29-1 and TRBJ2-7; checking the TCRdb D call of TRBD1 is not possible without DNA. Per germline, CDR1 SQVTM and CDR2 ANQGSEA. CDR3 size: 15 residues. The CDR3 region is CSVESNEPGHQKQYF.

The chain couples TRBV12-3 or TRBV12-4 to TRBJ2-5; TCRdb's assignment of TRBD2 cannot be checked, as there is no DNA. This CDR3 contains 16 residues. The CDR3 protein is CASSLVAGNRQETQYF.

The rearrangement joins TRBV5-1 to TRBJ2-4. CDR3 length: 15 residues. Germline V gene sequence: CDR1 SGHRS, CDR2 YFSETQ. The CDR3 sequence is CASSLEADTKNIQYF.

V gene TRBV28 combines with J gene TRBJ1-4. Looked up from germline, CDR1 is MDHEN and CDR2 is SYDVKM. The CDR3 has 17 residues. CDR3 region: CASRQGGFDYLGGKLFF.

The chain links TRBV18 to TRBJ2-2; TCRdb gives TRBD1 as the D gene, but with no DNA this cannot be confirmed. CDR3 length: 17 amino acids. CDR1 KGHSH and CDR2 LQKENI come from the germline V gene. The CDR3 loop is CASSPPWRGQNTGELFF.